This T cell receptor beta chain is drawn from a study of T cell responses to AZD1222 COVID-19 vaccine. The CDR3 runs to 15 residues. The J segment lost 0 bases and the V segment lost 4 bases, leaving 5 bases of the junction unmatched. The germline CDR1 and CDR2 sequences are MNHEY and SMNVEV (reference sequence). Overall study findings and caveats: Baseline seropositivity occurred in only 5 to 7 AZD1222 recipients. Nearly half of unique spike-specific TCRs reportedly avoided B.1.351 and B.1.1.7 mutated regions. Spike regions recognized by vaccine-associated CD4 TCRs spanned the protein, led by 160-218 and 743-854.

To note about this clone: Antigen unknown.

Profiled with immunoSEQ multiplex PCR; TCRdb holds only in-frame clones, not every one. Of 110,000 to 150,000 clones listed, roughly 85% are singletons. The source of this sequence is an adult in good health. The V gene is TRBV27, the J gene TRBJ1-1, with TRBD1 matching over 7 bases. The sample was peripheral blood, taken on day 0 of AZD1222 vaccination. The CDR3 nucleotides are TGTGCCAGCAGTTCACTGACAGGGTTGAACACTGAAGCTTTCTTT. Translation: CASSSLTGLNTEAFF.